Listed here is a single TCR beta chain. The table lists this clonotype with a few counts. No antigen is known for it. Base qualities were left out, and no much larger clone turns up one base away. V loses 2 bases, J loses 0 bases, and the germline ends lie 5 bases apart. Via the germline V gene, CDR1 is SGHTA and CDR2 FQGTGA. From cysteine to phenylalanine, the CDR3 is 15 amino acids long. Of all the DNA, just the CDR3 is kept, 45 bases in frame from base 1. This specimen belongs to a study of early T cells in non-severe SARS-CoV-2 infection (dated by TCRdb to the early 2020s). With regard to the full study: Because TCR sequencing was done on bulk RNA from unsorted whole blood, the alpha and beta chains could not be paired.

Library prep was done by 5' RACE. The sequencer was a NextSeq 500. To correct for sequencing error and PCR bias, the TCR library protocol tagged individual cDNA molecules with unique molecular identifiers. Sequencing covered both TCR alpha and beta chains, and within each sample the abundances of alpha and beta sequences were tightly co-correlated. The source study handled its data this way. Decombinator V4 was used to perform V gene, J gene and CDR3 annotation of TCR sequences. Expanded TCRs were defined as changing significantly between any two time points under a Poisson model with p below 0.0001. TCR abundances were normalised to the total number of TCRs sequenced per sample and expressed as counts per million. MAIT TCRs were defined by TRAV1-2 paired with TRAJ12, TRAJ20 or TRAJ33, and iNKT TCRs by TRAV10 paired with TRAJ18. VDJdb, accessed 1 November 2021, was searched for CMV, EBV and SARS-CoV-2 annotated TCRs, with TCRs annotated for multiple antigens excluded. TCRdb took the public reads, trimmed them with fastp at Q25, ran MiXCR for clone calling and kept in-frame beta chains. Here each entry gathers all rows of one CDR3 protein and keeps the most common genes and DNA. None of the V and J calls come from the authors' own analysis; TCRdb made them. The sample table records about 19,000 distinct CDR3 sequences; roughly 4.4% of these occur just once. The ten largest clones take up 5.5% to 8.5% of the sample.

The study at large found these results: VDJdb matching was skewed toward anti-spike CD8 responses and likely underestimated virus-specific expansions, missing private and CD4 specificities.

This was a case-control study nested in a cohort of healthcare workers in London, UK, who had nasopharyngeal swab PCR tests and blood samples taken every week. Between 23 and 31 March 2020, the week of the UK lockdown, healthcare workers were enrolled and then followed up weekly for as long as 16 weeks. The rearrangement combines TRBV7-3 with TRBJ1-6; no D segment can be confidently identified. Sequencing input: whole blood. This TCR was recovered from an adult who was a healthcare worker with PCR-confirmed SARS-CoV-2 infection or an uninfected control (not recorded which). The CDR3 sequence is CASSLGSSYNSPLHF. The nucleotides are TGTGCCAGCAGCTTAGGAAGCTCCTATAATTCACCCCTCCACTTT. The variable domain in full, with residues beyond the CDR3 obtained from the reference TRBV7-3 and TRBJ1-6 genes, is GAGVSQTPSNKVTEKGKYVELRCDPISGHTALYWYRQSLGQGPEFLIYFQGTGAADDSGLPNDRFFAVRPEGSVSTLKIQRTERGDSAVYLCASSLGSSYNSPLHFGNGTRLTVT.